Presented here are 10 T cell receptor beta chains from one specimen sequenced in a study of blood T cell repertoires in COVID-19. Clones were sequenced by immunoSEQ multiplex PCR, and TCRdb holds only the in-frame ones, with some missing. The table lists about 57,000 clones, roughly 80% of them singletons, with about 4% in the top ten. Sequenced: PBMCs or T cells enriched from blood (not recorded which). The receptors shown here come from a woman in her 40s with acute COVID-19.

This clone was observed a few times. The chain links TRBV28 to TRBJ1-1, with D possibly being TRBD1 (5 bases). Germline V lookup: CDR1 MDHEN, CDR2 SYDVKM. This CDR3 has 14 residues. V lost 1 base to trimming and J lost 6 bases, with 12 bases between them. CDR3 sequence: CASSLSAGKAEAFF. DNA for the CDR3: TGTGCCAGCAGTTTATCGGCAGGGAAAGCTGAAGCTTTCTTT.

V and J are TRBV28 and TRBJ1-1; the D is unclear. CDR1 MDHEN and CDR2 SYDVKM come from the germline V gene. V dropped 3 bases and J dropped 7 bases, with 21 bases sitting between them. The CDR3 is 16 amino acids. In nucleotides, the CDR3 is TGTGCCAGCAGTTTTTCCCAAATAACCGCGGCCCTTGAAGCTTTCTTT. The encoded protein is CASSFSQITAALEAFF.

The chain is built from TRBV6-5 and TRBJ2-1; D may be TRBD1 (5 bases). Germline values: CDR1 MNHEY, CDR2 SVGAGI. Trimming took 7 bases from V and 5 from J, leaving 12 bases between them. CDR3 length: 13 amino acids. Here the CDR3 DNA reads TGTGCCAGCAATCCGACAGAGAACAATGAGCAGTTCTTC. Amino acid sequence: CASNPTENNEQFF.

The genes are TRBV6-5 and TRBJ2-2; 10 positions match TRBD1. The ends lost 6 bases at V and 3 bases at J; junction bases unmatched: 4. CDR1 and CDR2 (germline): MNHEY, SVGAGI. CDR3 size: 15 residues. Written as DNA, the CDR3 is TGTGCCAGCAGGGCTGGACAGGGGGACACCGGGGAGCTGTTTTTT. Residues: CASRAGQGDTGELFF.

The rearrangement uses TRBV28 and TRBJ2-7; TRBD1 agrees at 8 bases. CDR3 length: 15 residues. V lost 1 base, J lost 6 bases, and 8 bases stayed unmatched. In germline, CDR1 is MDHEN, CDR2 SYDVKM. Here the CDR3 reads CASSLSPGQGIEQYF. The CDR3 DNA follows: TGTGCCAGCAGTTTATCCCCCGGACAGGGTATCGAGCAGTACTTC.

The chain joins TRBV7-6 to TRBJ2-1; D uncertain. The germline V gene has CDR1 SGHVS and CDR2 FNYEAQ. Trimming shortened V by 0 bases and J by 0 bases, and 12 bases separated the two germline ends. The CDR3 has 17 residues. This CDR3 is CASSLALLASSYNEQFF. Written as DNA, the CDR3 is TGTGCCAGCAGCTTAGCGTTACTCGCTAGCTCCTACAATGAGCAGTTCTTC.

The chain employs TRBV18 and TRBJ2-7; the D is unclear. CDR1 and CDR2 from the germline V gene are KGHSH and LQKENI. Trimming shortened V by 0 bases and J by 3 bases, and 9 bases separated the two germline ends. This CDR3 region has 14 residues. CDR3 bases: TGTGCCAGCTCACCACCTGTCAACGGCTACGAGCAGTACTTC. This encodes CASSPPVNGYEQYF.

The gene calls are TRBV13 and TRBJ2-7, with TRBD1 matching 7 bases. Germline V lookup: CDR1 PRHDT, CDR2 FYEKMQ (reference sequence). V trimming: 4 bases; J trimming: 1 base; junction bases outside the gene matches: 7. This CDR3 comprises 15 residues. The CDR3 coding sequence is TGTGCCAGCAGCTACAGGGGACAAGTATCCTACGAGCAGTACTTC. Its protein is CASSYRGQVSYEQYF.

This clone was detected only a few times. This chain connects TRBV14 to TRBJ2-1, with 9 bases aligning to TRBD2. The CDR3 runs to 14 residues. Losses at the gene ends were 2 bases for V and 9 bases for J; bases not matched to a gene: 5. Germline CDR1 is SGHDN and CDR2 is FVKESK. Written as DNA, the CDR3 is TGTGCCAGCAGCCAACTAGCGGGGTTCGGTGAGCAGTTCTTC. It yields the protein CASSQLAGFGEQFF.

The chain combines TRBV7-9 with TRBJ2-5, with 7 bases matching TRBD1. J was trimmed by 7 bases and V by 5 bases; bases with no gene match: 10. CDR1 is SEHNR and CDR2 is FQNEAQ in the germline V gene (reference sequence). CDR3 length: 14 residues. CDR3 nucleotides: TGTGCCAGCAGCGGCTCGACAGGGATCGGGACCCAGTACTTC. This sequence encodes CASSGSTGIGTQYF.